One and the same sample provided the 18 T cell receptor beta chains below, sequenced in a study of cytomegalovirus exposure and HLA in healthy donors. In the PCR, 60 Vbeta and 13 Jbeta primers were used. The table came from immunoSEQ multiplex PCR; TCRdb's copy has only in-frame clones and leaves some out. The sample includes 50,000 to 80,000 clones. The source material was PBMCs. Receptors were obtained from a woman aged 18 to 35 in good health and CMV-seronegative.

The chain is built from TRBV7-6 and TRBJ2-1; a possible D gene is TRBD1 (5 bases). The V and J ends lost 5 bases and 7 bases respectively, with 15 bases between them. The CDR3 consists of 14 residues. Germline V gene sequence: CDR1 SGHVS, CDR2 FNYEAQ. The CDR3 DNA follows: TGTGCCAGCAGCCACTTTGGGGCACCGAATGAGCAGTTCTTC. Encoded protein: CASSHFGAPNEQFF.

Notes on this clone: At one end the junction does not follow the germline gene, possibly because of a read error. V and J are TRBV25-1 and TRBJ2-5, with 9 nucleotides matching TRBD1. Germline CDR1 MGHDK, CDR2 SYGVNS. This CDR3 is built from 14 residues. The DNA for the CDR3 is TGTGCCAGCAGGGGGGGGACAGGGCAAGAGAACCAGTACTTC. Translation: CASRGGTGQENQYF.

The chain is built from TRBV25-1 and TRBJ2-3; D not certain. CDR1 and CDR2 from the germline V gene are MGHDK and SYGVNS. Trimming took off 3 bases at V and 2 bases at J, with 6 bases between the two ends. CDR3 size: 13 residues. For the CDR3, the DNA is TGTGCCAGCAGTGATCCCCACACAGATACGCAGTATTTT. Residues: CASSDPHTDTQYF.

This chain links TRBV7-8 with TRBJ2-1; TRBD2 agrees at 9 bases. Trimming at V came to 4 bases and at J to 0 bases, leaving 10 bases not matched to a gene. This CDR3 is 18 amino acids long. Looked up from germline, CDR1 is SGHVS and CDR2 is FQNEAQ. CDR3 sequence (DNA): TGTGCCAGCAGCTCACCCCAGGCGGGAGGGCCCTCCTACAATGAGCAGTTCTTC. Its translation: CASSSPQAGGPSYNEQFF.

This chain connects TRBV7-3 to TRBJ2-7; 11 nucleotides agree with TRBD2. CDR1 and CDR2 (germline): SGHTA, FQGTGA. The CDR3 has 15 amino acids. After removal of 3 bases from V and 3 bases from J, the junction contained 4 bases not matched to a gene. CDR3 residues: CASSFLAGGDYEQYF. The CDR3 DNA reads TGTGCCAGCAGCTTCTTAGCGGGGGGGGACTACGAGCAGTACTTC.

The rearrangement links TRBV6-1 to TRBJ2-7; D not resolved. Germline CDR1 reads MNHNS; CDR2 reads SASEGT. This CDR3 is 13 amino acids long. Trimming left V 2 bases short and J 3 bases short, with 8 bases between. The CDR3 DNA follows: TGTGCCAGCAGTGAACGAGTCGGCTACGAGCAGTACTTC. Its translation: CASSERVGYEQYF.

The CDR3 DNA follows: TGTGCCAGCAGTCCGCTGACTAGCGGTCTCTCCTACGAGCAGTACTTC. Amino acids: CASSPLTSGLSYEQYF. The chain is built from TRBV27 and TRBJ2-7; 9 bases are a match to TRBD2. The CDR3 loop spans 16 amino acids. V lost 5 bases, J lost 0 bases, and 8 bases stayed unmatched. Germline assignment: CDR1 MNHEY and CDR2 SMNVEV (reference sequence).

The V and J genes are TRBV5-6 and TRBJ2-7, with TRBD2 matching over 12 bases. After removal of 3 bases from V and 3 bases from J, the junction contained 10 bases not matched to a gene. The V gene's germline CDR1 is SGHDT and CDR2 YYEEEE. CDR3 length: 17 residues. Here the CDR3 DNA reads TGTGCCAGCAGCTCAACTAGCGGGAGGAACTCTTTCTACGAGCAGTACTTC. It yields the protein CASSSTSGRNSFYEQYF.

This sequence joins TRBV6-6 and TRBJ1-1, with 9 nucleotides matching TRBD1. V lost 6 bases and J lost 2; bases outside the gene matches: 7. The CDR3 runs to 15 residues. Per germline, CDR1 MNHNY and CDR2 SVGAGI (reference sequence). The CDR3 DNA reads TGTGCCAGCAGACAACAGGGGGCTGGTAACACTGAAGCTTTCTTT. It yields the protein CASRQQGAGNTEAFF.

The V and J genes are TRBV5-1 and TRBJ2-1, with D uncertain. Trimming left V 0 bases short and J 5 bases short, with 15 bases between. Germline V lookup: CDR1 SGHRS, CDR2 YFSETQ. CDR3 length equals 16 residues. CDR3 sequence: CASSLVGVSPDNEQFF. As DNA, the CDR3 is TGCGCCAGCAGCTTGGTTGGAGTTTCTCCTGACAATGAGCAGTTCTTC.

The J gene is TRBJ1-1, the V gene TRBV7-8, with 7 nucleotides matching TRBD1. CDR3 length: 15 amino acids. Germline trimming cut 2 bases from V and 1 base from J; bases unmatched to any gene: 4. Germline CDR1 and CDR2: SGHVS and FQNEAQ. The CDR3 region is CASSLRTGSNTEAFF. CDR3 coding DNA: TGTGCCAGCAGCTTAAGGACAGGATCGAACACTGAAGCTTTCTTT.

This chain joins TRBV27 and TRBJ2-7; D is possibly TRBD2 (5 bases). V lost 4 bases and J lost 2, with 9 bases in between. The CDR3 length is 13 residues. CDR1 and CDR2 (germline): MNHEY, SMNVEV (reference sequence). CDR3 sequence (DNA): TGTGCCAGCAGTTCTGGGGAGCCCTACGAGCAGTACTTC. This gives the protein CASSSGEPYEQYF.

The CDR3 loop is CAMQRSTGVGNEQYF. CDR3 DNA sequence: TGTGCCATGCAACGTTCGACAGGGGTGGGCAACGAGCAGTACTTC. This chain links TRBV10-3 with TRBJ2-7, with TRBD1 identical over 8 bases. Unmatched junction bases numbered 15, after V lost 9 bases and J lost 5 bases. The germline V gene has CDR1 ENHRY and CDR2 SYGVKD. CDR3 length: 15 residues.

CDR3 sequence (DNA): TGTGCCAGCAGCCCCGAGGGACTAGCAACGATCCAGCAGTACTTC. It yields the protein CASSPEGLATIQQYF. The chain uses TRBV7-9 and TRBJ2-7; 9 nucleotides agree with TRBD2. Germline V gives CDR1 SEHNR, CDR2 FQNEAQ (reference sequence). The length of the CDR3 is 15 residues. Trimming took 5 bases from V and 8 from J; bases not matched to a gene: 13.

This sequence joins TRBV30 and TRBJ2-5, with TRBD1 as a possible D gene (5 bases). Germline-derived CDR1 and CDR2 are GTSNPN and SVGIG (reference sequence). The CDR3 is 13 residues long. V gave up 5 bases and J gave up 2 bases, with 12 bases separating them. The CDR3 sequence: CAWVGHLQETQYF. The CDR3 bases are TGTGCCTGGGTTGGACACCTACAAGAGACCCAGTACTTC.

This chain uses TRBV6-1 with TRBJ1-2; D is perhaps TRBD1 (5 bases). Germline V gene sequence: CDR1 MNHNS, CDR2 SASEGT. The CDR3 extends over 13 amino acids. V was shortened by 2 bases and J by 2 bases, with 6 bases between the two germline ends. CDR3 sequence reads: CASSEQGNYGYTF. CDR3 DNA: TGTGCCAGCAGTGAACAGGGAAACTATGGCTACACCTTC.

The chain employs TRBV29-1 and TRBJ2-1, with TRBD1 identical over 7 bases. This CDR3 contains 15 residues. V shed 4 bases and J 9 bases; nucleotides not matched to a gene: 15. Looked up from germline, CDR1 is SQVTM and CDR2 is ANQGSEA. For the CDR3, the DNA is TGCAGCGTTGGCGTAGGGGGCGCGGTCGTCGTTGAGCAGTTCTTC. Translated, it gives CSVGVGGAVVVEQFF.

On this clone: Additional DNA sequences in this sample encode the identical CDR3. The rearrangement uses TRBV11-3 and TRBJ2-7, with 10 bases lining up with TRBD1. V was clipped by 5 bases and J by 2 bases; unmatched bases: 3. Germline V gives CDR1 SGHNT, CDR2 YENEEA. This CDR3 contains 14 residues. The CDR3 nucleotides read TGTGCCAGCAGCCTCGGGACAGGGGCCTACGAGCAGTACTTC. It yields the protein CASSLGTGAYEQYF.